This TCR beta chain was found in a study of control samples from healthy donors and cancer patients. TCRdb keeps only in-frame clones here, not all; method: immunoSEQ multiplex PCR. Among around 26,000 clones, 75% to 85% were seen once, and the ten largest hold 23%. J was trimmed by 6 bases and V by 6 bases; bases with no gene match: 12. Germline CDR1 reads ENHRY; CDR2 reads SYGVKD. The length of the CDR3 is 15 residues. The source material was PBMCs. The TCR was taken from a man aged 55-75 years with colorectal cancer. This chain links TRBV10-3 with TRBJ1-1; 8 positions agree with TRBD1. This CDR3 is CAISRSGDRMAEAFF. For the CDR3, the DNA is TGTGCCATCAGCCGTTCGGGGGACAGGATGGCTGAAGCTTTCTTT.